The rows below give T cell receptor beta chains drawn from one sample of a study of blood T cell repertoires in COVID-19. Only in-frame clones appear in the TCRdb table, and some are missing; sequencing was by immunoSEQ multiplex PCR. The data show about 340,000 clones, approximately 92% seen once. Sequences were obtained from PBMCs or T cells enriched from blood (not recorded which). These receptor sequences come from a young woman who had recovered from COVID-19. CDR3s include the opening cysteine and the closing phenylalanine or tryptophan. Each record gives: V gene, D gene, clone size, J gene, CDR3 DNA, CDR3 protein. A D gene is named only where the DNA matches it firmly. Part of the rows lack a size; the others show once, few, many or a class for expanded clones.

V: TRBV3-1/TRBV3-2
D: .
size: .
J: TRBJ1-3
DNA: TGTGCCAGCAGCCAAGGATCAGGGACTGCTGGAAACACCATATATTTT
CDR3: CASSQGSGTAGNTIYF

V: TRBV6-5
D: TRBD1
size: .
J: TRBJ1-3
DNA: TGTGCCAGCGGAAGACAGGGGCTCTCTGGAAACACCATATATTTT
CDR3: CASGRQGLSGNTIYF

V: TRBV6-5
D: .
size: .
J: TRBJ2-7
DNA: TGTGCCAGCAGTTACTGGGGGCAACGCGCCTACGAGCAGTACTTC
CDR3: CASSYWGQRAYEQYF

V: TRBV28
D: .
size: .
J: TRBJ1-4
DNA: TGTGCCAGCAGTTTGAGGAATGAAAAACTGTTTTTT
CDR3: CASSLRNEKLFF

V: TRBV4-3
D: .
size: .
J: TRBJ2-3
DNA: TGCGCCAGCAGCCGAAGTTTGAGCGAGGTCACAGATACGCAGTATTTT
CDR3: CASSRSLSEVTDTQYF

V: TRBV4-2
D: .
size: .
J: TRBJ2-1
DNA: TGTGCCAGCAGCCAATTAGAGAGGCAGTTCTTC
CDR3: CASSQLERQFF

V: TRBV27
D: .
size: .
J: TRBJ2-3
DNA: TGTGCCAGCAGTTCCAGCGCTGATACGCAGTATTTT
CDR3: CASSSSADTQYF

V: TRBV27
D: TRBD2
size: .
J: TRBJ2-7
DNA: TGTGCCAGCATTGGACTAGGAGGGAGGGAGCAGTACTTC
CDR3: CASIGLGGREQYF

V: TRBV14
D: .
size: .
J: TRBJ2-1
DNA: TGTGCCAGCAGCCAAGAAGGACAGAGGTATGAGCAGTTCTTC
CDR3: CASSQEGQRYEQFF

V: TRBV18
D: .
size: .
J: TRBJ2-5
DNA: TGTGCCAGCTCACCACCAGCGGCCGTGGAGACCCAGTACTTC
CDR3: CASSPPAAVETQYF

V: TRBV19
D: TRBD2
size: .
J: TRBJ2-3
DNA: TGTGCCAGTAGTATCCTCGGGGGGGGTAGCGGGAGCACAGATACGCAGTATTTT
CDR3: CASSILGGGSGSTDTQYF

V: TRBV9
D: TRBD1
size: .
J: TRBJ1-4
DNA: TGTGCCAGCAGCGTAGGGGAACAGGGGGCAGGCCGAGCAACTAATGAAAAACTGTTTTTT
CDR3: CASSVGEQGAGRATNEKLFF

V: TRBV2
D: .
size: .
J: TRBJ2-1
DNA: TGTGCCAGCGGATTGGTACGGGGGGGACAGGGTGAGCAGTTCTTC
CDR3: CASGLVRGGQGEQFF

V: TRBV7-9
D: TRBD2
size: .
J: TRBJ2-2
DNA: TGTGCCAGCAGTTACACTAGCGGGAGTGAGAACACCGGGGAGCTGTTTTTT
CDR3: CASSYTSGSENTGELFF

V: TRBV2
D: .
size: .
J: TRBJ1-2
DNA: TGTGCCAGCAGTGAGTGGCCAGAGGGAGGCTACACCTTC
CDR3: CASSEWPEGGYTF

V: TRBV13
D: .
size: .
J: TRBJ2-3
DNA: TGTGCCAGCAGCTTAAGTGAGGTCCCGGATACGCAGTATTTT
CDR3: CASSLSEVPDTQYF

V: TRBV7-2
D: .
size: .
J: TRBJ1-5
DNA: TGTGCCAGCAGCGTATGGGGAGGCAATCAGCCCCAGCATTTT
CDR3: CASSVWGGNQPQHF

V: TRBV4-2
D: TRBD1
size: few
J: TRBJ1-4
DNA: TGTGCCAGCAGCCAAGACCCGACAGGGGGCTGGTCTAATGAAAAACTGTTTTTT
CDR3: CASSQDPTGGWSNEKLFF

V: TRBV15
D: TRBD1
size: .
J: TRBJ2-1
DNA: TGTGCCACCAGCAGAACTCCGAGGGACAGGCACGGCGATGAGCAGTTCTTC
CDR3: CATSRTPRDRHGDEQFF

V: TRBV15
D: .
size: .
J: TRBJ2-7
DNA: TGTGCCACCAGCAGAGAGATGACGGGGGAGCAGTACTTC
CDR3: CATSREMTGEQYF